This entry features one T cell receptor (beta chain) sequence. At one end the junction does not follow the germline gene, possibly because of a read error. The data stem from a study of shared T cell receptors in the human thymus. Assay used: immunoSEQ multiplex PCR; TCRdb lists only in-frame clones, some missing. The table includes 500,000 to 550,000 clones, more than 75% detected once. The sample also formed part of further work on human thymus T cells. That source notes: The study used thymus tissue resected during corrective heart surgery. The authors found apparently biased V and J gene usage in thymic and blood repertoires. Related work found strong thymic repertoire overlap between unrelated individuals.

Sequencing was performed on thymocytes. This receptor was taken from a boy younger than two with a congenital heart defect.

CDR3 sequence: CASSGRGASHNEQFF. CDR3 nucleotide sequence: TGTGCCAGCAGTGGACGGGGGGCCTCCCACAATGAGCAGTTCTTC. The J gene is TRBJ2-1, the V gene TRBV5-5, with a tentative D call TRBD2 (7 bases). Per germline, CDR1 SGHKS and CDR2 YYEKEE (reference sequence). The length of the CDR3 is 15 residues.